Shown below are 18 T cell receptor beta chains from a single sample sequenced in a study of long-term antiretroviral therapy in people with HIV. The assay, immunoSEQ v3.0, was run at survey level. Here immunoSEQ multiplex PCR was the method, and the copy in TCRdb shows in-frame clones only, minus some. The sample has about 20,000 clones, approximately 89% seen once. The sequences come from unsorted PBMCs, collected 2.6 years after starting antiretroviral therapy. All receptors derive from a woman aged 45-60 years with HIV.

V is TRBV7-9 and J is TRBJ2-3; 9 bases agree with TRBD2. The CDR3 sequence is 16 residues long. Germline values: CDR1 SEHNR, CDR2 FQNEAQ (reference sequence). J was trimmed by 2 bases and V by 5 bases; bases with no gene match: 8. The CDR3 bases are TGTGCCAGCAGCCCCCCCCTAGCGGGGAACACAGATACGCAGTATTTT. Amino acid sequence: CASSPPLAGNTDTQYF.

In this sample, this clone turned up once. The genes are TRBV29-1 and TRBJ1-2; possible D gene TRBD1, 5 bases. CDR3 size: 13 residues. CDR1 SQVTM and CDR2 ANQGSEA come from the germline V gene. V was pared by 0 bases and J by 0 bases, with 5 bases between. As DNA, the CDR3 is TGCAGCGTTGAAGAAGGGGCTAACTATGGCTACACCTTC. This codes for CSVEEGANYGYTF. Looking up the rest from reference TRBV29-1 and TRBJ1-2 gives the full variable domain: SAVISQKPSRDICQRGTSLTIQCQVDSQVTMMFWYRQQPGQSLTLIATANQGSEATYESGFVIDKFPISRPNLTFSTLTVSNMSPEDSSIYLCSVEEGANYGYTFGSGTRLTVV.

CDR3 coding DNA: TGTGCCAGCAGTTACTCCTCGAGTGTGAGTTTTCTGTTCTTC. Its protein product is CASSYSSSVSFLFF. This rearrangement joins TRBV6-5 to TRBJ2-1; D unresolved. CDR3 length equals 14 residues. V lost 0 bases and J lost 15, with 18 bases in between. Germline V gives CDR1 MNHEY, CDR2 SVGAGI.

This sequence joins TRBV5-1 and TRBJ2-7, with D possibly being TRBD1 or TRBD2 (5 bases each). This CDR3 contains 14 residues. V lost 1 base, J lost 3 bases, and 11 bases lay in between. In germline, CDR1 is SGHRS, CDR2 YFSETQ. Here the CDR3 DNA reads TGCGCCAGCAGCTTGTCTGGGGGTAGCTACGAGCAGTACTTC. This sequence encodes CASSLSGGSYEQYF.

The chain joins TRBV11-2 to TRBJ2-1; TRBD2 aligns across 8 bases. CDR1 and CDR2 (germline): SGHAT, FQNNGV. The CDR3 totals 17 residues. V lost 5 bases, J lost 2 bases, and 11 bases stayed unmatched. CDR3 DNA sequence: TGTGCCAGCAGCCCTTTCCCAGCGGGAGTCACCTACAATGAGCAGTTCTTC. This translates into CASSPFPAGVTYNEQFF.

The chain is built from TRBV28 and TRBJ2-1, with 7 positions matching TRBD2. This CDR3 has 15 amino acids. Germline V gene lookup returns CDR1 MDHEN and CDR2 SYDVKM. Unmatched junction bases numbered 5, after V lost 3 bases and J lost 3 bases. CDR3 sequence reads: CASSFSGLNYNEQFF. The CDR3 coding sequence is TGTGCCAGCAGTTTTTCGGGACTAAACTACAATGAGCAGTTCTTC.

This clone was counted only a few times. The chain employs TRBV7-8 and TRBJ2-7; TRBD2 matches at 11 bases. The CDR3 extends over 15 amino acids. With 4 bases clipped from V and 2 bases from J, the junction kept 4 bases outside the gene matches. CDR1 SGHVS and CDR2 FQNEAQ come from the germline V gene. Here the CDR3 DNA reads TGTGCCAGCAGCTCACTAGCGGGAGCCACCTACGAGCAGTACTTC. This gives the protein CASSSLAGATYEQYF.

The chain recombines TRBV4-1 with TRBJ2-1; 7 bases are a match to TRBD2. The CDR3 sequence is 17 residues long. CDR1 MGHRA and CDR2 YSYEKL come from the germline V gene. Germline trimming cut 4 bases from V and 2 bases from J; bases unmatched to any gene: 11. This CDR3 is CASSPFAGGGPYNEQFF. The CDR3, as DNA: TGCGCCAGCAGCCCCTTCGCTGGGGGAGGGCCCTACAATGAGCAGTTCTTC.

V is TRBV6-5 and J is TRBJ2-2; a possible D gene is TRBD2 (6 bases). From germline, CDR1 is MNHEY and CDR2 SVGAGI. V lost 5 bases to trimming and J lost 4 bases, with 11 bases between them. CDR3 length: 14 amino acids. CDR3: CASSKPGGTGELFF. CDR3 coding DNA: TGTGCCAGCAGTAAACCCGGGGGCACCGGGGAGCTGTTTTTT.

The J gene is TRBJ1-1, the V gene TRBV19, with D maybe TRBD1 (5 bases). Trimming cost V 9 bases and J 1 base, with 12 bases left between them. Germline assignment: CDR1 LNHDA and CDR2 SQIVND (reference sequence). The CDR3 covers 13 residues. CDR3 in DNA: TGTGCCAGCTTGGGACGGCCGAACACTGAAGCTTTCTTT. Amino acid sequence: CASLGRPNTEAFF.

The chain joins TRBV6-1 to TRBJ2-7; a possible D gene is TRBD2 (6 bases). V lost 7 bases and J lost 9, with 13 bases in between. Germline V gene sequence: CDR1 MNHNS, CDR2 SASEGT. This CDR3 spans 11 amino acids. The CDR3: CASIHLGGQYF. DNA for the CDR3: TGTGCCAGCATTCACTTGGGGGGGCAGTACTTC.

The chain is built from TRBV27 and TRBJ2-7, with D hard to call. Germline V gene sequence: CDR1 MNHEY, CDR2 SMNVEV (reference sequence). V lost 2 bases, J lost 4 bases, and 15 bases lay in between. The CDR3 is made up of 15 amino acids. Here the CDR3 DNA reads TGTGCCAGCAGTTTACGGGCAGGCATTAATTACGAGCAGTACTTC. Its translation: CASSLRAGINYEQYF.

This rearrangement joins TRBV5-1 to TRBJ1-1; TRBD1 is a possible D gene (5 bases). The germline V gene has CDR1 SGHRS and CDR2 YFSETQ. V shed 0 bases and J shed 5 bases, with 17 bases lying between them. The CDR3 is made up of 16 amino acids. The CDR3 is CASSLGPQGMGTEAFF. CDR3 DNA: TGCGCCAGCAGCTTGGGACCGCAGGGAATGGGGACTGAAGCTTTCTTT. Variable domain in full (rest from reference TRBV5-1 and TRBJ1-1): KAGVTQTPRYLIKTRGQQVTLSCSPISGHRSVSWYQQTPGQGLQFLFEYFSETQRNKGNFPGRFSGRQFSNSRSEMNVSTLELGDSALYLCASSLGPQGMGTEAFFGQGTRLTVV.

The rearrangement joins TRBV27 to TRBJ1-2; perhaps TRBD1 as D (5 bases). CDR3 length equals 14 residues. With 6 bases removed from V and 6 bases from J, the gap between germline ends came to 17 bases. Per the germline V gene, CDR1 is MNHEY and CDR2 is SMNVEV (reference sequence). The CDR3 is CASRTTGGRDGYTF. In DNA form, the CDR3 reads TGTGCCAGCAGGACAACGGGGGGTAGGGATGGCTACACCTTC.

The V gene is TRBV28, the J gene TRBJ2-7, with 8 bases matching TRBD2. The germline V gene has CDR1 MDHEN and CDR2 SYDVKM. The CDR3 extends over 13 amino acids. After removal of 2 bases from V and 5 bases from J, the junction contained 2 bases not matched to a gene. This CDR3 is CASSLAGGDEQYF. CDR3 in DNA: TGTGCCAGCAGTTTAGCGGGAGGCGACGAGCAGTACTTC.

This clone was seen only a few times. The chain recombines TRBV5-1 with TRBJ1-2; 8 bases are shared with TRBD1. The CDR3 runs to 12 residues. Germline CDR1 and CDR2: SGHRS and YFSETQ. V was clipped by 4 bases and J by 6 bases; unmatched bases: 2. The CDR3 DNA reads TGCGCCAGCAGCAAACAGGGGGATGGCTACACCTTC. Its protein is CASSKQGDGYTF. Using reference TRBV5-1 and TRBJ1-2 for the parts outside the CDR3, the full variable domain is KAGVTQTPRYLIKTRGQQVTLSCSPISGHRSVSWYQQTPGQGLQFLFEYFSETQRNKGNFPGRFSGRQFSNSRSEMNVSTLELGDSALYLCASSKQGDGYTFGSGTRLTVV.

V and J are TRBV11-2 and TRBJ2-7; TRBD1 agrees at 7 bases. Germline V gene sequence: CDR1 SGHAT, CDR2 FQNNGV. With V trimmed by 0 bases and J by 2 bases, 4 bases remained unmatched. The CDR3 extends over 15 amino acids. The CDR3 sequence is CASSLDGDRTYEQYF. CDR3 nucleotide sequence: TGTGCCAGCAGCTTAGATGGGGACAGAACCTACGAGCAGTACTTC.

This clone was observed a few times. The genes are TRBV5-3 and TRBJ2-2; D is uncertain. TRBV5-3 carries the ORF label, with uncertain function. V dropped 5 bases and J dropped 4 bases, with 9 bases sitting between them. The CDR3 sequence is 13 residues long. The CDR3 DNA reads as TGTGCCAGAAGTGGCACGGGCACCGGGGAGCTGTTTTTT. It yields the protein CARSGTGTGELFF.